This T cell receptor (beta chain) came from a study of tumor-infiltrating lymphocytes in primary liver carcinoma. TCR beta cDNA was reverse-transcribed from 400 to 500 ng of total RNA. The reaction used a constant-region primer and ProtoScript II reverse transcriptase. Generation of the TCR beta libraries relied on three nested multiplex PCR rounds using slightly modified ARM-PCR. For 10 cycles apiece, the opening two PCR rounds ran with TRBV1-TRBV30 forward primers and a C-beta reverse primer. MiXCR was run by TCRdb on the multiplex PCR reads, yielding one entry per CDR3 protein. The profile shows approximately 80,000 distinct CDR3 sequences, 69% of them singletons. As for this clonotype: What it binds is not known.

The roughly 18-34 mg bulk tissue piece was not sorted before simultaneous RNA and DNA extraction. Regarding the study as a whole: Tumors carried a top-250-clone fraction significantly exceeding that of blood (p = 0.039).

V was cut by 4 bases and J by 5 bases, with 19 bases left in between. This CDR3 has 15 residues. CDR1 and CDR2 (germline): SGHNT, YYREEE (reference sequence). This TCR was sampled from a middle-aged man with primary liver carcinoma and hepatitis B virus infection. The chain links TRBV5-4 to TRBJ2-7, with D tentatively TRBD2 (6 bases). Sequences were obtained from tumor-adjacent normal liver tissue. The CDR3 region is CASSTPSGGTHEQYF. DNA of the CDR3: TGTGCCAGCAGCACCCCGAGTGGCGGGACCCACGAGCAGTACTTC.